This T cell receptor (beta chain) derives from a study of blood T cell repertoires in COVID-19. Here immunoSEQ multiplex PCR was the method, and the copy in TCRdb shows in-frame clones only, minus some. The sample consists of more than 300,000 clones, over 80% of them appearing once. Trimming cost V 6 bases and J 6 bases; bases outside gene matches: 5. Germline V gene lookup returns CDR1 ENHRY and CDR2 SYGVKD. The CDR3 totals 14 residues. In its sample, this clone was seen a few times. This TCR was recovered from a woman aged 50 to 60 with COVID-19, enrolled during active disease. J is TRBJ1-5 and V is TRBV10-3; 10 positions match TRBD1. The sample was peripheral blood. The chain's CDR3 is CAISRQGAGQPQHF. CDR3 nucleotides: TGTGCCATCAGCCGACAGGGGGCAGGTCAGCCCCAGCATTTT.